This T cell receptor beta chain was recovered during a study of OX40 agonist ivuxolimab in advanced cancers. Study as a whole: A diagnosis of hepatocellular carcinoma, melanoma, renal cell or head and neck cancer was present in dose-escalation patients. Partial responses were achieved by three patients: one hepatocellular carcinoma, two cutaneous melanoma.

J gave up 8 bases and V 4 bases, and 13 bases lay outside the gene matches. The germline CDR1 and CDR2 sequences are MNHEY and SMNVEV (reference sequence). The CDR3 loop spans 16 amino acids. As to this clone: Its antigen is currently unknown.

Assay used: immunoSEQ multiplex PCR; TCRdb lists only in-frame clones, some missing. The data hold more than 70,000 clones, with 65% to 90% observed a single time. Study observations and caveats: Expanded peripheral T-cell antigen specificity went undetermined.

The gene calls are TRBV27 and TRBJ2-3; 9 nucleotides agree with TRBD1. The sequence derives from an adult with an advanced solid tumor such as melanoma, head and neck, liver or kidney cancer. Sequencing used CD4+ or CD8+ T cells sorted from blood, obtained in a trial of the OX40 agonist ivuxolimab. In nucleotides, the CDR3 is TGTGCCAGCAGTTCCCGGACAGGGGCTTTAAGGGGTACGCAGTATTTT. This codes for CASSSRTGALRGTQYF.